The rows below give T cell receptor beta chains drawn from one sample of a study of blood T cell repertoires in COVID-19. Profiling relied on immunoSEQ multiplex PCR, and the TCRdb table lists in-frame clones only, not all of them. The sample contains 310,000 or so clones, about nine tenths of which appear only once. Sequencing input: PBMCs or T cells enriched from blood (not recorded which). The source is a woman aged 18-29 years who had recovered from COVID-19. CDR3s include the opening cysteine and the closing phenylalanine or tryptophan. Fields, in order: J gene, CDR3 length, V gene, D gene, clone size, CDR3 DNA, CDR3 protein. A D gene is named only where the DNA matches it firmly. Expanded clones are given a class, and other clones once, few, many or no size at all.

>TRBJ1-5|18|TRBV11-3|TRBD1|-
TGTGCCAGCAGCCCAGAGATCTCCGGGACAGGTAGCAATCAGCCCCAGCATTTT
CASSPEISGTGSNQPQHF
>TRBJ2-3|14|TRBV18|TRBD1|once
TGTGCCAGCTCGCAGGGGACAGGGACAGATACGCAGTATTTT
CASSQGTGTDTQYF
>TRBJ1-5|17|TRBV9|-|-
TGTGCCAGCAGCGTAACCCCTTTTGGGGCCGGAGAGCAGCCCCAGCATTTT
CASSVTPFGAGEQPQHF
>TRBJ2-3|18|TRBV7-2|TRBD2|-
TGTGCCAGCAGCTCGGAACCGGGACTAGCGGGAGCTTGGGATACGCAGTATTTT
CASSSEPGLAGAWDTQYF
>TRBJ2-1|14|TRBV5-4|-|once
TGTGCCAGCGGAACCCCGACAGAATCGAATGAGCAGTTCTTC
CASGTPTESNEQFF
>TRBJ1-1|14|TRBV6-5|-|-
TGTGCCAGCAGTTACCGTCCAGGGCACACTGAAGCTTTCTTT
CASSYRPGHTEAFF
>TRBJ2-1|14|TRBV5-6|-|once
TGTGCCAGCAGTTTCGGACTGACTTACAATGAGCAGTTCTTC
CASSFGLTYNEQFF
>TRBJ1-1|17|TRBV5-4|TRBD1|-
TGTGCCAGCAGCCCCCCCGGGGGACAGGGGGCATACACTGAAGCTTTCTTT
CASSPPGGQGAYTEAFF
>TRBJ2-4|15|TRBV7-2|-|-
TGTGCCAGCAGCTTAAATGTCCAGTCAATTAACATTCAGTACTTC
CASSLNVQSINIQYF
>TRBJ2-2|14|TRBV7-2|TRBD1|-
TGTGCCAGCAGCTCACAGGGGGCGATCGGGGAGCTGTTTTTT
CASSSQGAIGELFF
>TRBJ2-3|14|TRBV5-4|-|-
TGTGCCAGCAGCTTGCCCCAGGGATCAGATACGCAGTATTTT
CASSLPQGSDTQYF
>TRBJ1-2|14|TRBV4-3|-|-
TGCGCCAGCAGCCAAGAAAGAGGCAGCTATGGCTACACCTTC
CASSQERGSYGYTF
>TRBJ2-7|16|TRBV2|TRBD2|-
TGTGCCAGCAGTGGTTCTAGCGGGGGAAACGAATACGAGCAGTACTTC
CASSGSSGGNEYEQYF
>TRBJ2-2|21|TRBV4-3|TRBD2|-
TGCGCCAGCAGCCCCTGGATGCTTCGAGCCGCTAGCGGGACTCCGACCGGGGAGCTGTTTTTT
CASSPWMLRAASGTPTGELFF
>TRBJ2-3|15|TRBV28|TRBD2|-
TGTGCCAGCAGCCCGGGACTAGCAGGCCCGAGTACGCAGTATTTT
CASSPGLAGPSTQYF
>TRBJ2-5|17|TRBV5-4|TRBD2|-
TGTGCCAGCAGCTTGCGCCCCTATGCGGGAGGGGGAGAGACCCAGTACTTC
CASSLRPYAGGGETQYF
>TRBJ1-1|13|TRBV7-2|-|few
TGTGCCAGCAGCTTAGAGAGGAACACTGAAGCTTTCTTT
CASSLERNTEAFF
>TRBJ1-2|15|TRBV19|TRBD1|-
TGTGCCAGTAGTATCTTATCGCAGGGGGCATTCGGCTACACCTTC
CASSILSQGAFGYTF
>TRBJ1-2|15|TRBV20-1|TRBD1|-
TGCAGTGCTAGTGCTCCGACAGGGGGCGCAAATGGCTACACCTTC
CSASAPTGGANGYTF
>TRBJ1-2|15|TRBV7-2|TRBD1|-
TGTGCCAGCAGCTCTCAGACCGGGACAGGGAACGGCTACACCTTC
CASSSQTGTGNGYTF
>TRBJ2-1|13|TRBV7-2|TRBD1|once
TGTGCCAGCTCAGACAGGGCGTACAATGAGCAGTTCTTC
CASSDRAYNEQFF
>TRBJ1-3|12|TRBV28|-|-
TGTGCCAGCGAGGCAACTGGAAACACCATATATTTT
CASEATGNTIYF
>TRBJ1-2|13|TRBV27|-|-
TGTGCCAGCAGTTCAGCAGGCCCTCGGGGCTACACCTTC
CASSSAGPRGYTF
>TRBJ2-1|16|TRBV11-2|-|-
TGTGCCAGCAGCCTGGGAGTTCAGCCTATCTCGGATGAGCAGTTCTTC
CASSLGVQPISDEQFF
>TRBJ1-2|14|TRBV25-1|-|-
TGTGCCAGCAGTGAGACGCGGGGATCCTATGGCTACACCTTC
CASSETRGSYGYTF
>TRBJ1-2|20|TRBV21-1|-|-
TGTGCCAGCAGCAATTCGATGACAGTGGGGACAGGGGGCTTGGGCTATGGCTACACCTTC
CASSNSMTVGTGGLGYGYTF
>TRBJ1-1|17|TRBV25-1|TRBD1|-
TGTGCCAGCAGTGCTTACACGGACAGGGGTATGGACACTGAAGCTTTCTTT
CASSAYTDRGMDTEAFF
>TRBJ1-4|14|TRBV4-2|TRBD1|-
TGTGCCAGCAGCCGGCCGGGACAGAATGAAAAACTGTTTTTT
CASSRPGQNEKLFF
>TRBJ1-2|14|TRBV15|-|-
TGTGCCACCAGCCCGCCCGACAGACTCTATGGCTACACCTTC
CATSPPDRLYGYTF
>TRBJ1-2|12|TRBV20-1|-|few
TGCAGTGCTAGTGGATATTCGGGTGGCTACACCTTC
CSASGYSGGYTF
>TRBJ1-1|14|TRBV30|-|-
TGTGCCTGGAGTCGCCTGAGAGACTACACTGAAGCTTTCTTT
CAWSRLRDYTEAFF
>TRBJ1-5|15|TRBV19|-|-
TGTGCCAGTAGTCAAGGGACAACTAGCAATCAGCCCCAGCATTTT
CASSQGTTSNQPQHF